One and the same sample provided the 22 T cell receptor beta chains below, sequenced in a study of blood T cell repertoires in COVID-19. Generated by immunoSEQ multiplex PCR, the TCRdb table keeps only in-frame clones and is missing some. The repertoire holds 250,000 or so clones, with more than 85% as singletons. Sample: peripheral blood. These receptors all stem from a woman in her fifties or sixties with COVID-19, enrolled during active disease.

For this clone: The same CDR3 is also encoded by other DNA sequences in this sample. V gene TRBV19 combines with J gene TRBJ1-5, with TRBD1 matching over 10 bases. V lost 2 bases, J lost 5 bases, and 3 bases stayed unmatched. Germline V CDR1 and CDR2: LNHDA, SQIVND (reference sequence). This CDR3 contains 15 residues. The CDR3 DNA reads as TGTGCCAGTAGTATAAGGGACAGGGGCGATCAGCCCCAGCATTTT. This translates into CASSIRDRGDQPQHF.

The chain has TRBV11-1 and TRBJ2-2; 7 positions agree with TRBD2. CDR1 SGHAT and CDR2 FQDESV come from the germline V gene (reference sequence). The junction had 4 bases not matched to a gene; V was cut back by 0 bases and J by 3 bases. The CDR3 sequence is 16 residues long. The CDR3 DNA sequence: TGTGCCAGCAGCTTAGCGTCGGGACTATACACCGGGGAGCTGTTTTTT. It codes for CASSLASGLYTGELFF. The full variable domain, in which reference TRBV11-1 and TRBJ2-2 provide the parts outside the CDR3, is EAEVAQSPRYKITEKSQAVAFWCDPISGHATLYWYRQILGQGPELLVQFQDESVVDDSQLPKDRFSAERLKGVDSTLKIQPAELGDSAMYLCASSLASGLYTGELFFGEGSRLTVL.

J is TRBJ2-1 and V is TRBV29-1, with TRBD2 matching 10 bases. Unmatched junction bases numbered 10, after V lost 6 bases and J lost 2 bases. Germline values: CDR1 SQVTM, CDR2 ANQGSEA. There are 16 residues in the CDR3. The CDR3 spells CSVQNPSGRPYNEQFF. CDR3 nucleotides: TGCAGCGTCCAGAACCCTAGCGGGAGACCCTACAATGAGCAGTTCTTC.

The rearrangement uses TRBV12-3 or TRBV12-4 and TRBJ1-1; no reliable D call. V lost 7 bases, J lost 0 bases, and 9 bases lay in between. The CDR3 has 13 amino acids. CDR3 protein: CASTWEVNTEAFF. The CDR3 DNA reads TGTGCCAGCACCTGGGAGGTGAACACTGAAGCTTTCTTT.

This clone was counted a single time. V gene TRBV19 combines with J gene TRBJ2-2; 11 nucleotides align to TRBD2. Germline CDR1 is LNHDA and CDR2 is SQIVND (reference sequence). Trimming at V came to 1 base and at J to 5 bases, leaving 3 bases not matched to a gene. The CDR3 is 16 residues long. The CDR3 here is CASSIVSGRATGELFF. In DNA, the CDR3 is TGTGCCAGTAGTATAGTTAGCGGGAGGGCGACCGGGGAGCTGTTTTTT. The full variable domain, its missing parts supplied by reference TRBV19 and TRBJ2-2, is DGGITQSPKYLFRKEGQNVTLSCEQNLNHDAMYWYRQDPGQGLRLIYYSQIVNDFQKGDIAEGYSVSREKKESFPLTVTSAQKNPTAFYLCASSIVSGRATGELFFGEGSRLTVL.

In DNA form, the CDR3 reads TGTGCCAGCAGTGAGAACAGCTATGGCTACACCTTC. Translation gives CASSENSYGYTF. The J gene is TRBJ1-2, the V gene TRBV2; D is uncertain. Germline V gene lookup returns CDR1 SNHLY and CDR2 FYNNEI. The CDR3 totals 12 residues. Between the trimmed V and J ends, which lost 3 bases and 4 bases, there was a span of 6 bases.

The chain employs TRBV4-1 and TRBJ1-4, with a weak D call TRBD1 (5 bases). In germline, CDR1 is MGHRA, CDR2 YSYEKL. Trimming removed 4 bases from V and 0 bases from J, with 12 bases in between. The CDR3 spans 16 residues. The CDR3 DNA follows: TGCGCCAGCAGCCGGGGGGTGGGAGCAACTAATGAAAAACTGTTTTTT. Translating it yields CASSRGVGATNEKLFF.

This chain connects TRBV6-5 to TRBJ1-2, with D perhaps matching TRBD1 (6 bases). V lost 6 bases and J 4 bases, leaving 15 bases between the germline ends. The germline V gene encodes CDR1 MNHEY and CDR2 SVGAGI. CDR3 length: 14 amino acids. CDR3 loop: CASRAPWGLYGYTF. In DNA form, the CDR3 reads TGTGCCAGCAGAGCCCCGTGGGGGCTCTATGGCTACACCTTC.

The gene calls are TRBV27 and TRBJ1-6, with TRBD1 identical over 7 bases. With 2 bases clipped from V and 5 bases from J, the junction kept 0 bases outside the gene matches. Germline V gives CDR1 MNHEY, CDR2 SMNVEV (reference sequence). The CDR3 length is 14 residues. The CDR3 region has the DNA TGTGCCAGCAGTTTAGACAGGGATAATTCACCCCTCCACTTT. This translates into CASSLDRDNSPLHF.

The gene calls are TRBV7-9 and TRBJ1-6, with no clear D. Trimming left V 7 bases short and J 0 bases short, with 10 bases between. The CDR3 runs to 15 residues. Germline loops: CDR1 SEHNR, CDR2 FQNEAQ (reference sequence). The CDR3 sequence: CASIGSSSYNSPLHF. DNA of the CDR3: TGTGCCAGCATTGGTAGCAGCTCCTATAATTCACCCCTCCACTTT.

The genes are TRBV7-2 and TRBJ2-1; TRBD2 matches 10 bases. Trimming cost V 5 bases and J 5 bases; bases outside gene matches: 6. The germline gives CDR1 SGHTA, CDR2 FQGNSA. The CDR3 consists of 15 residues. The CDR3 DNA reads TGTGCCAGCAGCCCCCGACTAGCGGGTGACAATGAGCAGTTCTTC. Translating gives CASSPRLAGDNEQFF.

This rearrangement joins TRBV28 to TRBJ2-5; TRBD1 matches 10 bases. CDR1 and CDR2 from the germline V gene are MDHEN and SYDVKM. The V segment lost 6 bases and the J segment 3 bases; nucleotides outside the gene matches: 7. This CDR3 spans 15 amino acids. This chain's CDR3 is CASSRGGTGEETQYF. CDR3 in DNA: TGTGCCAGCAGCCGAGGCGGGACAGGGGAAGAGACCCAGTACTTC.

The rearrangement links TRBV9 to TRBJ2-1; 9 bases agree with TRBD2. CDR1 and CDR2 from the germline V gene are SGDLS and YYNGEE. The trim removed 0 bases at V and 3 bases at J, leaving 22 bases unmatched. This CDR3 spans 22 amino acids. CDR3 residues: CASSVGLRGTWGSGSHYNEQFF. The CDR3 DNA is TGTGCCAGCAGCGTAGGCTTACGAGGAACGTGGGGTAGCGGGAGTCACTACAATGAGCAGTTCTTC.

The J gene is TRBJ1-6, the V gene TRBV27, with 9 bases lining up with TRBD1. V was clipped by 5 bases and J by 10 bases; unmatched bases: 6. This CDR3 has 14 residues. Germline lookup yields CDR1 MNHEY and CDR2 SMNVEV (reference sequence). This chain's CDR3 is CASSTRDRVSPLHF. Written as DNA, the CDR3 is TGTGCCAGCAGTACACGGGACAGGGTATCACCCCTCCACTTT.

CDR3: CASSPDRVNTEAFF. In DNA form, the CDR3 reads TGTGCCAGCAGTCCGGACAGAGTGAACACTGAAGCTTTCTTT. The chain couples TRBV6-5 to TRBJ1-1, with D possibly being TRBD1 (6 bases). Trimming shortened V by 5 bases and J by 0 bases, and 10 bases separated the two germline ends. Germline CDR1 MNHEY, CDR2 SVGAGI. The CDR3 length is 14 residues.

The chain uses TRBV27 and TRBJ1-2; 8 bases line up with TRBD1. The CDR3 is made up of 17 amino acids. The trim removed 4 bases at V and 4 bases at J, leaving 14 bases unmatched. Germline CDR1 and CDR2: MNHEY and SMNVEV (reference sequence). This CDR3 is CASSSVTIQGAGYGYTF. The CDR3 coding sequence is TGTGCCAGCAGTTCCGTGACGATCCAGGGGGCTGGCTATGGCTACACCTTC.

V and J are TRBV9 and TRBJ1-1; weak D call: TRBD1 (6 bases). Germline CDR1 reads SGDLS; CDR2 reads YYNGEE. V dropped 3 bases and J dropped 4 bases, with 10 bases sitting between them. This CDR3 is built from 13 residues. CDR3 loop: CASSATGTTEAFF. CDR3 in DNA: TGTGCCAGCAGCGCTACAGGGACCACTGAAGCTTTCTTT.

The rearrangement uses TRBV7-2 and TRBJ2-7; D possibly corresponds to TRBD1 (5 bases). Trimming took off 5 bases at V and 3 bases at J, with 14 bases between the two ends. Germline lookup yields CDR1 SGHTA and CDR2 FQGNSA. CDR3 length: 14 amino acids. The CDR3 protein is CASSPSQGVYEQYF. For the CDR3, the DNA is TGTGCCAGCAGCCCGTCCCAGGGTGTCTACGAGCAGTACTTC.

The chain uses TRBV20-1 and TRBJ2-3, with 11 bases aligning to TRBD2. V was clipped by 3 bases and J by 4 bases; unmatched bases: 6. This CDR3 spans 15 amino acids. From germline, CDR1 is DFQATT and CDR2 SNEGSKA (reference sequence). The CDR3 reads CSASRTSGRPDTQYF. For the CDR3, the DNA is TGCAGTGCTAGTCGGACTAGCGGGCGGCCAGATACGCAGTATTTT.

A single count supports this clone. The rearrangement joins TRBV5-4 to TRBJ2-5, with 9 bases fitting TRBD2. The CDR3 extends over 15 amino acids. Germline CDR1 and CDR2: SGHNT and YYREEE (reference sequence). The J segment lost 5 bases and the V segment lost 3 bases, leaving 8 bases of the junction unmatched. In nucleotides, the CDR3 is TGTGCCAGCAGCTCGATAGCGGGAGAGGGGGAGACCCAGTACTTC. This gives the protein CASSSIAGEGETQYF.

This rearrangement joins TRBV6-5 to TRBJ2-7; perhaps TRBD1 as D (5 bases). Trimming took 9 bases from V and 3 from J, leaving 15 bases between them. Germline V gene lookup returns CDR1 MNHEY and CDR2 SVGAGI. CDR3 length equals 13 residues. As DNA, the CDR3 is TGTGCCAGTTCGCAGGGCGTCAACTACGAGCAGTACTTC. This codes for CASSQGVNYEQYF.

The chain joins TRBV7-8 to TRBJ2-7; TRBD2 agrees at 10 bases. The CDR3 has 17 amino acids. Germline values: CDR1 SGHVS, CDR2 FQNEAQ. The V and J ends lost 5 bases and 5 bases, in that order; junction bases with no gene match: 15. As DNA, the CDR3 is TGTGCCAGCAGCATAAGGCTAGCGGGAGTCGTTTCACACGAGCAGTACTTC. This sequence encodes CASSIRLAGVVSHEQYF.